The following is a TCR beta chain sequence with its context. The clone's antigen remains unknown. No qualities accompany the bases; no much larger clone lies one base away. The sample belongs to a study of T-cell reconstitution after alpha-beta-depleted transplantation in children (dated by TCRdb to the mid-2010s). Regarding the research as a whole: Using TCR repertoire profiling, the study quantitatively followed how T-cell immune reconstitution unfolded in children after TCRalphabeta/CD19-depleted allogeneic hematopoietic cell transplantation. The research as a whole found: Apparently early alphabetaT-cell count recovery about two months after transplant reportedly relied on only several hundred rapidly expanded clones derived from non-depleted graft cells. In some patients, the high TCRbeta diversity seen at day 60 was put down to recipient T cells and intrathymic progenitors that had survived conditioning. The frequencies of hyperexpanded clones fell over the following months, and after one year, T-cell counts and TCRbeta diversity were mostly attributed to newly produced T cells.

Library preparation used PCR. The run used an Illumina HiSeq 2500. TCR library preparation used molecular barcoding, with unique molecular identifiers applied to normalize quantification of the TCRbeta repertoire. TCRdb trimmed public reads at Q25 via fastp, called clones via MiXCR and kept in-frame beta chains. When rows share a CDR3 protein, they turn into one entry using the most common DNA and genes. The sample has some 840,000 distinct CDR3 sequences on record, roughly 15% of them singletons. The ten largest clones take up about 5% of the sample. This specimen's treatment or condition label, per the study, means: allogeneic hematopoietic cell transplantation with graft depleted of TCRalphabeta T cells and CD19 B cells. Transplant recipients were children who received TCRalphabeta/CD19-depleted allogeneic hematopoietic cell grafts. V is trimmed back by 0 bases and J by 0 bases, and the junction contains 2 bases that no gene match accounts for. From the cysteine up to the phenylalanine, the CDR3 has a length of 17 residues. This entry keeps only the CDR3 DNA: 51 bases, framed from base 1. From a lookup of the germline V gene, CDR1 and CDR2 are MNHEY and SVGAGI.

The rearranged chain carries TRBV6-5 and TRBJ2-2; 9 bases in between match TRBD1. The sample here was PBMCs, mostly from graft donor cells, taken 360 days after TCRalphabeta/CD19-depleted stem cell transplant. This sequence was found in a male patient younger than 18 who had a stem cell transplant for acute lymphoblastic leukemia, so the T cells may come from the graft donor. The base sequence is TGTGCCAGCAGTTACTCTCACAGGGGGCCGAACACCGGGGAGCTGTTTTTT. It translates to CASSYSHRGPNTGELFF.